This T cell receptor beta chain comes out of a study of shared clonotypes between healthy human individuals. This clone was recorded only once. Other DNA sequences in the same sample also yield this CDR3. V shed 0 bases and J 6 bases; nucleotides not matched to a gene: 2. This CDR3 contains 14 residues. Germline-derived CDR1 and CDR2 are SGHRS and YFSETQ. Data came from immunoSEQ multiplex PCR; TCRdb stores just in-frame clones and leaves some out. The sample has 1,400,000 or so clones, roughly 98.5% seen once. From CD4+ cells came CD45RA+ naive and CD45RA-negative memory subsets. The sequenced material came from naive CD4+ T cells sorted from blood. The subset: CD45RA+ positively selected. The chain joins TRBV5-1 to TRBJ2-7; 11 bases match TRBD2. This sequence originates from a man aged 25 to 40 in good health. The DNA of the CDR3 is TGCGCCAGCAGCTTGGGCCTAGCGGGAGGCGAGCAGTACTTC. Its translation: CASSLGLAGGEQYF.